This TCR beta chain was identified during a study of OX40 agonist ivuxolimab in advanced cancers. On the study more broadly: Three patients showed partial responses: one hepatocellular carcinoma and two cutaneous melanoma cases.

Comments on this clone: The antigen remains unidentified.

Whole-study results and caveats: Certain nonresponding patients likewise had low normalized T-cell clonal expansion. Clonal expansion was seen in CD4+ and CD8+ blood T cells by week 6 at 0.1 to 3.0 mg/kg.

Assay used: immunoSEQ multiplex PCR; TCRdb lists only in-frame clones, some missing. The sample lists roughly 25,000 clones, 65% to 90% occurring once. Per germline, CDR1 SQVTM and CDR2 ANQGSEA. The CDR3 is made up of 15 amino acids. Trimming at V came to 3 bases and at J to 2 bases, leaving 8 bases not matched to a gene. The genes are TRBV29-1 and TRBJ2-5, with 8 bases matching TRBD1. This TCR was recovered from an adult with an advanced solid tumor such as melanoma, head and neck, liver or kidney cancer. The input for sequencing was CD4+ or CD8+ T cells sorted from blood, taken in a trial of the OX40 agonist ivuxolimab. CDR3 region: CSVDGRGRPQETQYF. In DNA, the CDR3 is TGCAGCGTTGATGGCAGGGGGCGTCCTCAAGAGACCCAGTACTTC.